This T cell receptor beta chain stems from a study of cytotoxic CD8 clonotypes in ibrutinib-treated CLL. Looking at the study overall: The taking of response samples occurred after a median around 11 months of treatment, with a range of 6 to 36. Sequenced samples delivered averages of 255,043 productive templates and 94,082 productive rearrangements.

About this clone itself: What it binds is not known.

General study points: Public clonotypes showed up rarely, and on treatment they shrank or held steady. Relative to age-matched healthy donors, clonality at baseline was higher, and it tracked circulating CD8+ T-cell counts.

Sequencing used immunoSEQ multiplex PCR; TCRdb keeps in-frame clones, though not all of them. The sample records fewer than 30,000 clones, about 75% being singletons. V was pared by 3 bases and J by 3 bases, with 14 bases between. Per germline, CDR1 WNHNN and CDR2 SYGVQD (reference sequence). The CDR3 extends over 15 amino acids. This TCR came from a human donor with chronic lymphocytic leukemia. The chain links TRBV10-1 to TRBJ1-1; D ambiguous. The source was PBMCs, collected after 24 months of ibrutinib treatment. The CDR3 reads CASSERPQVDTEAFF. DNA for the CDR3: TGCGCCAGCAGTGAACGACCGCAGGTGGACACTGAAGCTTTCTTT.